These 29 T cell receptor beta chains were all obtained from the same sample, sequenced in a study of blood T cell repertoires in COVID-19. The method was immunoSEQ multiplex PCR; TCRdb's version includes in-frame clones alone and lacks a portion of them. The repertoire consists of 100,000 to 150,000 clones, with roughly 80% occurring once and the leading ten covering 1.4%. Specimen: peripheral blood. The receptors shown here come from a man aged 60-69 years with acute or convalescent COVID-19.

V usage is TRBV27 and J usage is TRBJ1-5; D unclear. The CDR3 has 13 amino acids. V was clipped by 5 bases and J by 8 bases, with 13 bases between them. CDR1 is MNHEY and CDR2 is SMNVEV in the germline V gene (reference sequence). DNA of the CDR3: TGTGCCAGCAGTCCCGGGGTTTGGGAGCCCCAGCATTTT. Its protein is CASSPGVWEPQHF.

The chain links TRBV5-4 to TRBJ1-2, with D perhaps TRBD1 (5 bases). CDR3 size: 14 residues. The germline gives CDR1 SGHNT, CDR2 YYREEE (reference sequence). V was shortened by 3 bases and J by 4 bases, with 13 bases between the two germline ends. The CDR3 DNA sequence: TGTGCCAGCAGCTCCCCGGGGGGATCCTATGGCTACACCTTC. Its protein product is CASSSPGGSYGYTF.

About this clone: A junction boundary mismatches the germline segment, possibly from a read error. This chain connects TRBV14 to TRBJ1-1; TRBD1 is a possible D gene (6 bases). Per the germline V gene, CDR1 is SGHDN and CDR2 is FVKESK. The CDR3 spans 12 residues. The CDR3 DNA reads TGTGCCAGCAGCCAACCCAACAGGGACCAGGTCTTT. This translates into CASSQPNRDQVF.

The rearrangement uses TRBV4-2 and TRBJ1-6, with D unclear. There are 17 residues in the CDR3. CDR1 is LGHNA and CDR2 is YNFKEQ in the germline V gene. V shed 1 base and J shed 6 bases, with 16 bases lying between them. The chain's CDR3 is CASSQGPAEGANSPLHF. DNA of the CDR3: TGTGCCAGCAGCCAAGGGCCCGCTGAGGGAGCTAATTCACCCCTCCACTTT.

V gene TRBV7-3 combines with J gene TRBJ2-2, with a possible D match to TRBD1 (7 bases). V was cut by 2 bases and J by 4 bases, with 11 bases left in between. The CDR3 covers 15 residues. Germline V gene sequence: CDR1 SGHTA, CDR2 FQGTGA. Here the CDR3 DNA reads TGTGCCAGCAGCTTAGATCAGGGGGGCACCGGGGAGCTGTTTTTT. Translation: CASSLDQGGTGELFF. Complete variable domain (other parts from reference TRBV7-3 and TRBJ2-2): GAGVSQTPSNKVTEKGKYVELRCDPISGHTALYWYRQSLGQGPEFLIYFQGTGAADDSGLPNDRFFAVRPEGSVSTLKIQRTERGDSAVYLCASSLDQGGTGELFFGEGSRLTVL.

This chain uses TRBV5-1 with TRBJ2-5; TRBD2 matches 15 bases. V shed 4 bases and J 5 bases; nucleotides not matched to a gene: 6. The CDR3 length is 16 residues. The germline V gene has CDR1 SGHRS and CDR2 YFSETQ. The CDR3 sequence is CASSGGLAGGQETQYF. The CDR3, as DNA: TGCGCCAGCAGCGGGGGACTAGCGGGAGGTCAGGAGACCCAGTACTTC.

The gene calls are TRBV19 and TRBJ2-2, with TRBD2 matching over 10 bases. Germline V gene lookup returns CDR1 LNHDA and CDR2 SQIVND (reference sequence). V was pared by 6 bases and J by 4 bases, with 2 bases of the junction left unmatched. The length of the CDR3 is 14 residues. The DNA for the CDR3 is TGTGCCAGTAGAAAGCGGGAGGGCACCGGGGAGCTGTTTTTT. It is translated as CASRKREGTGELFF.

J is TRBJ1-2 and V is TRBV6-5, with D tentatively TRBD1 (6 bases). Trimming removed 6 bases at V and 6 bases at J, with 14 bases between. The CDR3 runs to 13 residues. CDR1 MNHEY and CDR2 SVGAGI come from the germline V gene. Here the CDR3 DNA reads TGTGCCAGCAGCTTTACAGGGTTGAATGGCTACACCTTC. Translated: CASSFTGLNGYTF.

V usage is TRBV9 and J usage is TRBJ1-2; D is unresolved. The CDR3 contains 14 residues. Germline V gene lookup returns CDR1 SGDLS and CDR2 YYNGEE. Deletions cut 2 bases from V and 0 bases from J, with 8 bases between. The CDR3: CASSVPLSNYGYTF. In nucleotides, the CDR3 is TGTGCCAGCAGCGTCCCCCTCTCTAACTATGGCTACACCTTC.

This clone was seen once. The chain is built from TRBV30 and TRBJ1-2; 8 nucleotides agree with TRBD1. Trimming took 7 bases from V and 9 from J; bases not matched to a gene: 16. From germline, CDR1 is GTSNPN and CDR2 SVGIG (reference sequence). The CDR3 length is 14 residues. DNA for the CDR3: TGTGCCTACGGGACAGGCAACCCCTCTATTAGCTACACCTTC. Its translation: CAYGTGNPSISYTF.

This chain joins TRBV20-1 and TRBJ1-4, with 9 nucleotides matching TRBD1. V gave up 3 bases and J gave up 7 bases; unmatched junction bases: 6. CDR3 length: 14 residues. The V gene's germline CDR1 is DFQATT and CDR2 SNEGSKA (reference sequence). The DNA of the CDR3 is TGCAGTGCTAGTAGGACAGGGGTGGCTGAAAAACTGTTTTTT. Amino acids: CSASRTGVAEKLFF.

This clone appeared once. V and J are TRBV5-6 and TRBJ1-1; TRBD1 is a possible D gene (6 bases). The CDR3 totals 14 residues. V shed 3 bases and J shed 1 base, with 10 bases lying between them. Germline assignment: CDR1 SGHDT and CDR2 YYEEEE. The CDR3 reads CASSWRTANTEAFF. As DNA, the CDR3 is TGTGCCAGCAGCTGGCGGACAGCGAACACTGAAGCTTTCTTT.

The chain joins TRBV5-1 to TRBJ1-1; D remains ambiguous. This CDR3 has 13 amino acids. V dropped 3 bases and J dropped 5 bases, with 11 bases sitting between them. Germline lookup yields CDR1 SGHRS and CDR2 YFSETQ. CDR3 loop: CASSSDRGTEAFF. The CDR3 coding sequence is TGCGCCAGCAGCTCCGACCGCGGAACTGAAGCTTTCTTT.

The chain couples TRBV6-6 to TRBJ2-2; D perhaps matches TRBD1 (6 bases). Deletions cut 4 bases from V and 0 bases from J, with 12 bases between. The germline V gene has CDR1 MNHNY and CDR2 SVGAGI (reference sequence). The CDR3 loop spans 16 amino acids. The CDR3 loop reads CASSSTGTTNTGELFF. The CDR3 DNA sequence: TGTGCCAGCAGTTCCACCGGGACAACGAACACCGGGGAGCTGTTTTTT.

The rearrangement uses TRBV18 and TRBJ1-3; D is unclear. V was shortened by 3 bases and J by 2 bases, with 5 bases between the two germline ends. The germline V gene has CDR1 KGHSH and CDR2 LQKENI. The CDR3 runs 13 residues. The DNA of the CDR3 is TGTGCCAGCTCACCTACACCTGGAAACACCATATATTTT. Protein: CASSPTPGNTIYF.

The V and J genes are TRBV29-1 and TRBJ1-5; 12 bases are a match to TRBD1. Trimming took 6 bases from V and 2 from J; bases not matched to a gene: 8. This CDR3 region has 16 residues. Germline V lookup: CDR1 SQVTM, CDR2 ANQGSEA. For the CDR3, the DNA is TGCAGCGTGGGGGAGGGACAGGGGGCTCGCAATCAGCCCCAGCATTTT. Its protein product is CSVGEGQGARNQPQHF. The complete variable domain, with remaining parts taken from reference TRBV29-1 and TRBJ1-5, reads SAVISQKPSRDICQRGTSLTIQCQVDSQVTMMFWYRQQPGQSLTLIATANQGSEATYESGFVIDKFPISRPNLTFSTLTVSNMSPEDSSIYLCSVGEGQGARNQPQHFGDGTRLSIL.

CDR3 residues: CSVYGSEGGNYGYTF. The CDR3 DNA follows: TGCAGCGTTTATGGATCGGAGGGAGGAAACTATGGCTACACCTTC. The V and J genes are TRBV29-1 and TRBJ1-2; no reliable D call. CDR1 SQVTM and CDR2 ANQGSEA come from the germline V gene. Trimming took 5 bases from V and 2 from J, leaving 18 bases between them. The CDR3 consists of 15 residues.

The V call is TRBV2, the J call TRBJ1-1, with D perhaps TRBD1 (5 bases). Germline V gene data show CDR1 as SNHLY and CDR2 as FYNNEI. CDR3 length equals 14 residues. V was trimmed by 5 bases and J by 1 base, leaving 11 bases between them. The CDR3 DNA follows: TGTGCCAGCAGTCCAGGGCGCCCGAACACTGAAGCTTTCTTT. Encoded protein: CASSPGRPNTEAFF. The full variable domain, its missing parts supplied by reference TRBV2 and TRBJ1-1, is EPEVTQTPSHQVTQMGQEVILRCVPISNHLYFYWYRQILGQKVEFLVSFYNNEISEKSEIFDDQFSVERPDGSNFTLKIRSTKLEDSAMYFCASSPGRPNTEAFFGQGTRLTVV.

The rearrangement joins TRBV5-1 to TRBJ2-1; D possibly corresponds to TRBD1 (6 bases). V was shortened by 2 bases and J by 6 bases, with 12 bases between the two germline ends. From germline, CDR1 is SGHRS and CDR2 YFSETQ. The CDR3 consists of 14 residues. The CDR3: CASSLGTRGNEQFF. The CDR3 nucleotides read TGCGCCAGCAGCTTAGGGACAAGAGGCAATGAGCAGTTCTTC.

V is TRBV7-3 and J is TRBJ2-2; the match to TRBD2 covers 9 bases. The CDR3 is made up of 17 amino acids. The trim removed 1 base at V and 3 bases at J, leaving 6 bases unmatched. Germline V gene data show CDR1 as SGHTA and CDR2 as FQGTGA. CDR3 bases: TGTGCCAGCAGCTTAAAAAAACGCGGGAGGGACACCGGGGAGCTGTTTTTT. This encodes CASSLKKRGRDTGELFF.

The chain is built from TRBV14 and TRBJ1-2; D is unresolved. CDR3 length: 20 amino acids. Germline V gene sequence: CDR1 SGHDN, CDR2 FVKESK. Trimming stripped 0 bases from V and 2 bases from J, with 25 bases between. The CDR3: CASSQDFSGTRRVINYGYTF. The CDR3 bases are TGTGCCAGCAGCCAAGATTTTTCGGGAACCAGAAGGGTCATAAACTATGGCTACACCTTC.

The V call is TRBV6-5, the J call TRBJ2-1, with 10 bases lining up with TRBD1. Losses at the gene ends were 2 bases for V and 6 bases for J; bases not matched to a gene: 1. The germline CDR1 and CDR2 sequences are MNHEY and SVGAGI. The CDR3 loop spans 14 amino acids. The chain's CDR3 is CASSYRDRGNEQFF. CDR3 coding DNA: TGTGCCAGCAGTTACCGGGACAGGGGCAATGAGCAGTTCTTC.

The chain employs TRBV5-1 and TRBJ1-1; D uncertain. The V gene lost 5 bases and the J gene lost 4 bases, with 12 bases spanning the gap. CDR1 and CDR2 from the germline V gene are SGHRS and YFSETQ. This CDR3 has 13 amino acids. The CDR3 DNA follows: TGCGCCAGCAGTCTGGGAGGCACCACTGAAGCTTTCTTT. This translates into CASSLGGTTEAFF.

The chain uses TRBV2 and TRBJ1-1; D uncertain. Germline assignment: CDR1 SNHLY and CDR2 FYNNEI. The CDR3 totals 15 residues. The ends were cut back, 5 bases at V and 7 bases at J, with 20 bases in the middle. The CDR3 sequence is CASSLSGLLAGEAFF. The CDR3 region has the DNA TGTGCCAGCAGTCTCTCCGGGTTACTCGCTGGTGAAGCTTTCTTT.

On this clone: No DNA is shown, since the ends of the CDR3 on it are uncertain; the CDR3 is the one TCRdb lists. The chain links TRBV19 to TRBJ1-4. Germline V CDR1 and CDR2: LNHDA, SQIVND (reference sequence). Counting both end residues, the CDR3 totals 16 amino acids. The CDR3: CAAYSCLRATNEKLFF.

This clone was picked up a small number of times. This chain joins TRBV6-5 and TRBJ1-6; TRBD1 matches at 7 bases. The germline V gene has CDR1 MNHEY and CDR2 SVGAGI. This CDR3 region has 13 residues. V lost 7 bases and J lost 8; bases outside the gene matches: 5. Written as DNA, the CDR3 is TGTGCCAGCACCGACAGGGTGGATTCACCCCTCCACTTT. It codes for CASTDRVDSPLHF.

The chain joins TRBV18 to TRBJ1-1, with 9 bases matching TRBD1. CDR1 is KGHSH and CDR2 is LQKENI in the germline V gene. The CDR3 has 14 amino acids. With 2 bases clipped from V and 6 bases from J, the junction kept 4 bases outside the gene matches. CDR3 sequence: CASSPSGQGAEAFF. CDR3 DNA sequence: TGTGCCAGCTCACCATCGGGACAGGGTGCTGAAGCTTTCTTT.

This rearrangement joins TRBV30 to TRBJ2-4; D might be TRBD2 (5 bases). V shed 3 bases and J shed 3 bases, with 12 bases lying between them. This CDR3 comprises 14 residues. CDR1 and CDR2 (germline): GTSNPN, SVGIG (reference sequence). In DNA form, the CDR3 reads TGTGCCTGGAGCCTACGGGGTGACAAAAACATTCAGTACTTC. It specifies CAWSLRGDKNIQYF.

This clone was counted only a few times. The V call is TRBV20-1, the J call TRBJ1-2; TRBD1 is a possible D gene (6 bases). The CDR3 consists of 15 residues. Deletions cut 3 bases from V and 3 bases from J, with 17 bases between. The germline V gene encodes CDR1 DFQATT and CDR2 SNEGSKA (reference sequence). CDR3 coding DNA: TGCAGTGCTAGTCGGGACACCCTATGGGACTATGGCTACACCTTC. It codes for CSASRDTLWDYGYTF.